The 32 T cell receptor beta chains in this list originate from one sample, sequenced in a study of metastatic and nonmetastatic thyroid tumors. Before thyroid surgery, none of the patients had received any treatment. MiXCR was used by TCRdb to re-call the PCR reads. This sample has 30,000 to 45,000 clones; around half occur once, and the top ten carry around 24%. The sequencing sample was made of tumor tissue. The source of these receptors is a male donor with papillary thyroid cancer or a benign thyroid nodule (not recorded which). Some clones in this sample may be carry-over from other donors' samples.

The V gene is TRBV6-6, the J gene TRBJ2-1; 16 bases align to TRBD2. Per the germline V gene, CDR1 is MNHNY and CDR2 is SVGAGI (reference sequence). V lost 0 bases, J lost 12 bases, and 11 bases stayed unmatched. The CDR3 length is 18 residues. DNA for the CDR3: TGTGCCAGCAGTTACTCGGCGGGACTAGCGGGAGGGCCGGTCTGGCAGTTCTTC. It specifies CASSYSAGLAGGPVWQFF.

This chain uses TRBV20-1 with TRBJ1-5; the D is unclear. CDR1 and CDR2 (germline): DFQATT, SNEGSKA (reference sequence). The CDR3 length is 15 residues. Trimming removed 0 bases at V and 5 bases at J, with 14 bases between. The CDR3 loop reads CSARDMGLTDQPQHF. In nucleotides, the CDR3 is TGCAGTGCTAGAGATATGGGTTTAACCGATCAGCCCCAGCATTTT.

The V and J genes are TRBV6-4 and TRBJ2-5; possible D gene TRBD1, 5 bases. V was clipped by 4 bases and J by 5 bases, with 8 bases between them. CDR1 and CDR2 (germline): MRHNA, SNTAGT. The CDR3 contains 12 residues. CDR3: CASSGGGETQYF. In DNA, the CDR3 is TGTGCCAGCAGTGGGGGCGGCGAGACCCAGTACTTC.

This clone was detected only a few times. The CDR3 DNA follows: TGTGCCAGCAGCGTAGAAGCCTGGGGAGGTGAGCAGTACTTC. Protein product: CASSVEAWGGEQYF. V usage is TRBV9 and J usage is TRBJ2-7; D is perhaps TRBD2 (6 bases). The ends were cut back, 0 bases at V and 7 bases at J, with 14 bases in the middle. CDR1 is SGDLS and CDR2 is YYNGEE in the germline V gene. The CDR3 loop spans 14 amino acids.

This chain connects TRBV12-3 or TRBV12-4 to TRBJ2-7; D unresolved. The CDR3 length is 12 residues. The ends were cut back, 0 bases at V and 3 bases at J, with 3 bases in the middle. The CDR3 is CASSLAGYEQYF. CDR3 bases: TGTGCCAGCAGTTTAGCGGGCTACGAGCAGTACTTC.

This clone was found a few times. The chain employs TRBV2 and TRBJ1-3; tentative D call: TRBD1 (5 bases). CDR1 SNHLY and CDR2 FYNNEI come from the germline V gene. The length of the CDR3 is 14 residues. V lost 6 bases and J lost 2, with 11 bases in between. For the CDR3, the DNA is TGTGCCAGCAGGAAAACGGACACTGGAAACACCATATATTTT. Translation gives CASRKTDTGNTIYF.

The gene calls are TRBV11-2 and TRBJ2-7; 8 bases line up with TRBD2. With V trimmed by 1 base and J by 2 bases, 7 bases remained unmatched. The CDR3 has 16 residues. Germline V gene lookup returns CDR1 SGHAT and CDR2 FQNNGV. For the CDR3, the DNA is TGTGCCAGCAGCTTAGGAGGAAGCGGGAGCCCCTACGAGCAGTACTTC. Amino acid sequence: CASSLGGSGSPYEQYF.

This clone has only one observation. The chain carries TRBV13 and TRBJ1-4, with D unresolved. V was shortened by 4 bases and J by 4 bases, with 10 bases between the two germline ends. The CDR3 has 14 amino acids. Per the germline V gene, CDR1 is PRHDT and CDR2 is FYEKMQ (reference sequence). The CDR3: CASSSPNINEKLFF. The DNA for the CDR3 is TGTGCCAGCAGCTCTCCTAATATTAATGAAAAACTGTTTTTT.

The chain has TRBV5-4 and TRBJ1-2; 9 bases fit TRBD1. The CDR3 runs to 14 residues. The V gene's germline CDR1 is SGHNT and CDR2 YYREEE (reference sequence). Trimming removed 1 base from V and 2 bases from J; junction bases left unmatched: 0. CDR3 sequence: CASSLTGGNYGYTF. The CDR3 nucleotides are TGTGCCAGCAGCTTGACAGGGGGCAACTATGGCTACACCTTC.

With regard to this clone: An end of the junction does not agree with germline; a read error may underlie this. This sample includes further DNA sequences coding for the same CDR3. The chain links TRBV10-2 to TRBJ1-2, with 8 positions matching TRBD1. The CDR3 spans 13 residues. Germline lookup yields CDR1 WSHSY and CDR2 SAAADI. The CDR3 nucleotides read TGCGCCAGCTCGAATATAGGACAGGGTCCTCAGGGCTTC. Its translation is CASSNIGQGPQGF.

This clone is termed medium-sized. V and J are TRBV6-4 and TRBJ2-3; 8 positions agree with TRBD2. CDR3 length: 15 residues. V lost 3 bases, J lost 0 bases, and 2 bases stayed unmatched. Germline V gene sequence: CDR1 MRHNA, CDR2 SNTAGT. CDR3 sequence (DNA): TGTGCCAGCAGTGAGGCTAGCGGGAGCACAGATACGCAGTATTTT. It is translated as CASSEASGSTDTQYF.

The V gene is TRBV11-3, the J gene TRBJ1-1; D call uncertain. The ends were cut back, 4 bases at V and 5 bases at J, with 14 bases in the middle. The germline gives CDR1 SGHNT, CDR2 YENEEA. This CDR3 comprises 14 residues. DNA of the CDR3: TGTGCCAGCAGCTCTAACCAAGGGTGGACTGAAGCTTTCTTT. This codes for CASSSNQGWTEAFF.

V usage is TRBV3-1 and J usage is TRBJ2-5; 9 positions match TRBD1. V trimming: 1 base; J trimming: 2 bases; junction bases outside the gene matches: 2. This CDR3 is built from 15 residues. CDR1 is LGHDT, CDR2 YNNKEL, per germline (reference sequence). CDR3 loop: CASSQGTGVQETQYF. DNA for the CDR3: TGTGCCAGCAGCCAAGGGACAGGGGTACAAGAGACCCAGTACTTC.

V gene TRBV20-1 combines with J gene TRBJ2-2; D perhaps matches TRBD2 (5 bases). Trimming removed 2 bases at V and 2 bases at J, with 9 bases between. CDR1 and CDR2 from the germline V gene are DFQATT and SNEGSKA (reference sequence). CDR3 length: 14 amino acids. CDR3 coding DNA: TGCAGTGCTAGATTTGGAGGAAACACCGGGGAGCTGTTTTTT. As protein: CSARFGGNTGELFF.

The CDR3 bases are TGTGCCTGGGGCTACAGGGAGTACACCTTC. Its translation: CAWGYREYTF. The chain recombines TRBV30 with TRBJ1-2; weak D call: TRBD1 (6 bases). CDR3 length: 10 amino acids. The ends were cut back, 5 bases at V and 11 bases at J, with 12 bases in the middle. Germline CDR1 is GTSNPN and CDR2 is SVGIG (reference sequence).

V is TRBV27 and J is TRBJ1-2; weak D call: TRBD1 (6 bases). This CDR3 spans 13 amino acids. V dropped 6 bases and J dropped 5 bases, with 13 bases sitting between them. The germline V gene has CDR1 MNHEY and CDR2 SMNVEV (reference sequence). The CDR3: CASRDRLGYGYTF. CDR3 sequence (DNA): TGTGCCAGCAGGGACAGACTCGGGTATGGCTACACCTTC.

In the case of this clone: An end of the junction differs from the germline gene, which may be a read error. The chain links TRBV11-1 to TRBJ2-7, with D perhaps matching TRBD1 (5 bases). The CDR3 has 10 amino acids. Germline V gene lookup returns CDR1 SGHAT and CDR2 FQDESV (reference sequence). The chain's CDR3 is CASSAREPFF. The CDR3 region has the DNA TGTGCCAGCAGCGCCAGGGAACCTTTCTTC.

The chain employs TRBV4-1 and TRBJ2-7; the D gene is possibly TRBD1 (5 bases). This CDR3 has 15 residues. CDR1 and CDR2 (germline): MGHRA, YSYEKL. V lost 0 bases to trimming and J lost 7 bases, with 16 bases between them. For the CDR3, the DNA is TGCGCCAGCAGCCAAGATAGATCAGGCAGGGATGAGCAGTACTTC. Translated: CASSQDRSGRDEQYF.

The DNA of the CDR3 is TGTGCCTGGACCCCGACAGGGGTCAACACTGAAGCTTTCTTT. Encoded protein: CAWTPTGVNTEAFF. This chain links TRBV30 with TRBJ1-1; TRBD1 matches at 8 bases. V shed 4 bases and J 2 bases; nucleotides not matched to a gene: 6. The CDR3 spans 14 residues. Germline CDR1 reads GTSNPN; CDR2 reads SVGIG (reference sequence).

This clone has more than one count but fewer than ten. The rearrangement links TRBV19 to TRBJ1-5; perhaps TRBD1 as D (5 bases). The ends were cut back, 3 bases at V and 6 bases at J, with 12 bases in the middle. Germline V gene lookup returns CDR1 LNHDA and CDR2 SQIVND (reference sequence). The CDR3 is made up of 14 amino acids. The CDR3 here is CASSIQQGSQPQHF. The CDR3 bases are TGTGCCAGTAGTATTCAGCAGGGAAGTCAGCCCCAGCATTTT. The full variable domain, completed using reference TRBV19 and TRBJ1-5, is DGGITQSPKYLFRKEGQNVTLSCEQNLNHDAMYWYRQDPGQGLRLIYYSQIVNDFQKGDIAEGYSVSREKKESFPLTVTSAQKNPTAFYLCASSIQQGSQPQHFGDGTRLSIL.

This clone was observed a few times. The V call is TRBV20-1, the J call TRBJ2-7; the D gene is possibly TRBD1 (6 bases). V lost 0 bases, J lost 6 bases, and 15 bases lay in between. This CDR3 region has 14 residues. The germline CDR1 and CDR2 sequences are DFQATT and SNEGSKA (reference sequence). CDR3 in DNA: TGCAGTGCTAGAGATTTCGGCAGGGGCGGCGAGCAGTACTTC. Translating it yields CSARDFGRGGEQYF.

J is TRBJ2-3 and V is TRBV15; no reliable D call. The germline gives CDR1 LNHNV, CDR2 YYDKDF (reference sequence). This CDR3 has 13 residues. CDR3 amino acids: CGAGRAASDTQYF. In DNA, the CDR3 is TGTGGCGCCGGCCGGGCAGCCAGTGATACGCAGTATTTT.

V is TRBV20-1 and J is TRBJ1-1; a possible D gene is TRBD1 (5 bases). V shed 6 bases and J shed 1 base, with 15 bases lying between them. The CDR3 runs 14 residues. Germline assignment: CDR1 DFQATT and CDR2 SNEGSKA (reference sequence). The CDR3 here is CSARLRVKNTEAFF. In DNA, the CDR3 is TGCAGTGCACGTCTCAGGGTAAAGAACACTGAAGCTTTCTTT.

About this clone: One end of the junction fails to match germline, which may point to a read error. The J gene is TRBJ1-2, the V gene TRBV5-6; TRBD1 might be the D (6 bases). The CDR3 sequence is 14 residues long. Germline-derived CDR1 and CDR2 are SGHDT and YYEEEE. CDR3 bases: TGTGCCAGCAGCTTGGCCGCCAGGGGCCATGGCTACACCTTT. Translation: CASSLAARGHGYTF. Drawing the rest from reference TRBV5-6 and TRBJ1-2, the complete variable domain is DAGVTQSPTHLIKTRGQQVTLRCSPKSGHDTVSWYQQALGQGPQFIFQYYEEEERQRGNFPDRFSGHQFPNYSSELNVNALLLGDSALYLCASSLAARGHGYTFGSGTRLTVV.

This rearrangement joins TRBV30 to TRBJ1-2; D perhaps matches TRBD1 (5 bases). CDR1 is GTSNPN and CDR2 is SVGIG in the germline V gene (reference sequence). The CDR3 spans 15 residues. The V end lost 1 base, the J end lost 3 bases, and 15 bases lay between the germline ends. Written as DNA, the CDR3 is TGTGCCTGGAGTGCCCCGGGGGGGTCCTACTATGGCTACACCTTC. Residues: CAWSAPGGSYYGYTF. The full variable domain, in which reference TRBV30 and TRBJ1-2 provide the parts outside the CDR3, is SQTIHQWPATLVQPVGSPLSLECTVEGTSNPNLYWYRQAAGRGLQLLFYSVGIGQISSEVPQNLSASRPQDRQFILSSKKLLLSDSGFYLCAWSAPGGSYYGYTFGSGTRLTVV.

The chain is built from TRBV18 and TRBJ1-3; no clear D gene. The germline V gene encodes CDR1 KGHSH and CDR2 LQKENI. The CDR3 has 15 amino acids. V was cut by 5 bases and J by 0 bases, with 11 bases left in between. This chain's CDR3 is CASSNRQGSGNTIYF. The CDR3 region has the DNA TGTGCCAGCTCAAATCGACAAGGCTCTGGAAACACCATATATTTT.

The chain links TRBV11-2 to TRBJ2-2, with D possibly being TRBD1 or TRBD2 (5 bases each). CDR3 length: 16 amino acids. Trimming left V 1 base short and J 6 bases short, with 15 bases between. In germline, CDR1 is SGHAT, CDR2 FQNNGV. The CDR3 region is CASSLVGHGRSGELFF. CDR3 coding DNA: TGTGCCAGCAGCTTAGTAGGACATGGGAGATCCGGGGAGCTGTTTTTT.

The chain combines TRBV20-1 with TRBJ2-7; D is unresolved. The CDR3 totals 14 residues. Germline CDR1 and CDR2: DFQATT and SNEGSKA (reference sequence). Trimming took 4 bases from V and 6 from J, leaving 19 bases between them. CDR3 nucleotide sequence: TGCAGTGCTACCGACCGTTGGGTAGCAACCGAGCAGTACTTC. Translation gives CSATDRWVATEQYF.

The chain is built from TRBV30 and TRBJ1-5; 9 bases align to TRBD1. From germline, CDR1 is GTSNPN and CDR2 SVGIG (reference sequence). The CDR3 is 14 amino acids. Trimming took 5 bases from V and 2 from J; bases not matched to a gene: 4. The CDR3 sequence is CAWDRGIGNQPQHF. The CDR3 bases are TGTGCCTGGGACAGGGGGATTGGCAATCAGCCCCAGCATTTT.

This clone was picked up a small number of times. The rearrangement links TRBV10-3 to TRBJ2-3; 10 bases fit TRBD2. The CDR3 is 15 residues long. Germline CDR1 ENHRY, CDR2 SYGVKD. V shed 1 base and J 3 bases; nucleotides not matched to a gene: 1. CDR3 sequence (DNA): TGTGCCATCAGTGAGTGGACTAGCGGTACAGATACGCAGTATTTT. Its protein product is CAISEWTSGTDTQYF.

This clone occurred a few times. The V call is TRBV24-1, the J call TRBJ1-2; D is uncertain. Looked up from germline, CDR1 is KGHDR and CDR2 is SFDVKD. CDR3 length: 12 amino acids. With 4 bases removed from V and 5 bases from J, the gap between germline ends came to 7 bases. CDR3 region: CATSEGSYGYTF. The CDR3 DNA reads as TGTGCCACCAGTGAGGGGAGTTATGGCTACACCTTC.

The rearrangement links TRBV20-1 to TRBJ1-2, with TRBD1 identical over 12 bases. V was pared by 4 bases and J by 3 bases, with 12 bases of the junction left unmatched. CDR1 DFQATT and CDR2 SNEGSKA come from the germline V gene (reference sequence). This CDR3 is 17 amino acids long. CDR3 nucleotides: TGCAGTGCTAACCTACAGTCGGGACAGGGGGCTGACTATGGCTACACCTTC. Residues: CSANLQSGQGADYGYTF.